Listed below are T cell receptor beta chains from one sample, sequenced in a study of blood T cells in healthy people across ages. Using its own MiXCR run on the 5' RACE reads, TCRdb lists one record per CDR3 protein. In the table there are around 320,000 distinct CDR3 sequences, 25% to 30% of which are singletons. Sequencing was done on a sample of blood. These receptors were taken from a woman aged 70-85 years in good health. CDR3s include the opening cysteine and the closing phenylalanine or tryptophan. A D gene is named only where the DNA matches it firmly. Clone size is given for some rows only: seen once, a few or many times, or a class if the clone is expanded.

clone size,D gene,V gene,J gene,CDR3 DNA,CDR3 protein
NA,TRBD2,TRBV6-1,TRBJ2-1,TGTGCCAGCATGGGATGGGGGCGGGGGGATGAGCAGTTCTTC,CASMGWGRGDEQFF
few,NA,TRBV11-2,TRBJ1-4,TGTGCCAGCAGCTCCCCTTCCAGGGATGAAAAACTGTTTTTT,CASSSPSRDEKLFF
once,TRBD1,TRBV28,TRBJ2-3,TGTGCCAGCAGCGACAGGGGGGCTACAGATACGCAGTATTTT,CASSDRGATDTQYF
NA,NA,TRBV5-1,TRBJ2-7,TGCGCCAGCAGCTCGGGCGGGACGGGTACCTACGAGCAGTACTTC,CASSSGGTGTYEQYF
few,TRBD1,TRBV28,TRBJ1-4,TGTGCCAGCAGCCCTGGGGACAGGTTGAATGAAAAACTGTTTTTT,CASSPGDRLNEKLFF
few,NA,TRBV28,TRBJ2-6,TGTGCTATCAGAATAGGGGGTTCCTCTGGGGCCAACGTCCTGACTTTC,CAIRIGGSSGANVLTF
NA,TRBD2,TRBV4-1,TRBJ2-7,TGCGCCAGCAGCCAGGGACTATCGCTCTACGAGCAGTACTTC,CASSQGLSLYEQYF
NA,NA,TRBV27,TRBJ1-5,TGTGCCAGCAGTCCCATACAGTGGTTCAGCAATCAGCCCCAGCATTTT,CASSPIQWFSNQPQHF
few,NA,TRBV11-2,TRBJ1-5,TGTGCCAGCAGCCCATCGCAGAATCAGCCCCAGCATTTT,CASSPSQNQPQHF
few,NA,TRBV20-1,TRBJ2-3,TGCAGTGCTAACGGAGGAAGCACAGATACGCAGTATTTT,CSANGGSTDTQYF
NA,NA,TRBV3-1,TRBJ1-1,TGTGCCAGCAGCCAAGATCTCGGGGGTCGGGAAGCTTTCTTT,CASSQDLGGREAFF
few,TRBD2,TRBV25-1,TRBJ2-1,TGTGCCAGCACCGGCCTAGCGGAGAACAATGAGCAGTTCTTC,CASTGLAENNEQFF
NA,TRBD1,TRBV5-1,TRBJ2-5,TGCGCCAGCAGCGTACAGGGGTTTGATCAAGAGACCCAGTACTTC,CASSVQGFDQETQYF
few,NA,TRBV14,TRBJ2-2,TGTGCCAGCAGCCGCTGGAACACCGGGGAGCTGTTTTTT,CASSRWNTGELFF
many,NA,TRBV15,TRBJ1-2,TGTGCCACCAGCAACCCATGGGAGGGGAAATACTACACCTTC,CATSNPWEGKYYTF
NA,NA,TRBV6-1,TRBJ1-5,TGTGCCAGCAGTGAACCGGGTCAGCCCCAGCATTTT,CASSEPGQPQHF
NA,TRBD2,TRBV6-2/TRBV6-3,TRBJ2-3,TGTGCCAGCAGTAGGACTAGCCACCGAGATACGCAGTATTTT,CASSRTSHRDTQYF
NA,TRBD1,TRBV9,TRBJ2-4,TGTGCCAGCAGCCCCCGACCAGGGGGCATTCAGTACTTC,CASSPRPGGIQYF
NA,TRBD1,TRBV11-1,TRBJ2-3,TGTGCCAGCAGAGAAACGGGACAGGTCACAGATACGCAGTATTTT,CASRETGQVTDTQYF
NA,NA,TRBV5-1,TRBJ2-3,TGCGCCAGCAGCTTTAAGGGGAGTCTAACAGATACGCAGTATTTT,CASSFKGSLTDTQYF
NA,TRBD2,TRBV28,TRBJ2-1,TGTGCCAGCAGTTTCACTAGCGGGGGCTACGGGAGTGAGCAGTTCTTC,CASSFTSGGYGSEQFF
many,NA,TRBV28,TRBJ2-7,TGTGCCAGCAGCTTACTGGGCTACGAGCAGTACTTC,CASSLLGYEQYF
NA,TRBD1,TRBV7-3,TRBJ2-1,TGTGCCAGCAGCTCCGGGACAGGGGGGGCAAAGTTAAATGAGCAGTTCTTC,CASSSGTGGAKLNEQFF
few,TRBD1,TRBV20-1,TRBJ1-5,TGCAGTGCTACCCCGGGACAGGGGGCGAGTCAGCCCCAGCATTTT,CSATPGQGASQPQHF
few,NA,TRBV10-3,TRBJ2-4,TGTGCCATCAGTGAGGAAGGGTTGGCCAAAAACATTCAGTACTTC,CAISEEGLAKNIQYF
many,NA,TRBV29-1,TRBJ1-1,TGCAGCGTTTTGGAGTACACTGAAGCTTTCTTT,CSVLEYTEAFF
NA,NA,TRBV7-3,TRBJ2-2,TGTGCCAGCAGCTTAAGCCCCACCGGGGAGCTGTTTTTT,CASSLSPTGELFF
NA,TRBD2,TRBV7-2,TRBJ2-1,TGTGCCAGCAGCTATGCTAGCGGTACCAAAAATGAGCAGTTCTTC,CASSYASGTKNEQFF
many,TRBD2,TRBV20-1,TRBJ2-3,TGCAGTGCTAGAGATGTCGCGGGAGTAACGAATACGCAGTATTTT,CSARDVAGVTNTQYF
many,NA,TRBV28,TRBJ2-7,TGTGCCAGCAGTTCCGGGGAGTACGAGCAGTACTTC,CASSSGEYEQYF
few,TRBD1,TRBV20-1,TRBJ1-2,TGCAGTGCTAGACGACGGGGACAGGTCTATGGCTACACCTTC,CSARRRGQVYGYTF
NA,NA,TRBV20-1,TRBJ1-1,TGCAGTGCCGAGAGGCAGGGCAGGGCCCTGAACACTGAAGCTTTCTTT,CSAERQGRALNTEAFF
NA,NA,TRBV5-6,TRBJ2-3,TGTGCCAGCAGCTCCATTCTAAGGGGTTCCCGCACAGATACGCAGTATTTT,CASSSILRGSRTDTQYF
NA,TRBD1,TRBV28,TRBJ1-2,TGTGCCAGCAGTTTACCCGGGACAGGGGGCTATGGCTACACCTTC,CASSLPGTGGYGYTF
NA,NA,TRBV29-1,TRBJ2-5,TGCAGCGTTGGTTACGGTGGGGGCCAAGAGACCCAGTACTTC,CSVGYGGGQETQYF
NA,TRBD1,TRBV20-1,TRBJ1-2,TGCAGTGCTAGGGGGACAGGGGGTAACTATGGCTACACCTTC,CSARGTGGNYGYTF
NA,NA,TRBV5-1,TRBJ2-3,TGCGCCAGCAGCTTGGAGGGACTCACCACAGATACGCAGTATTTT,CASSLEGLTTDTQYF